This T cell receptor (beta chain) is from a study of T cells after yellow fever vaccination. Study-level information: Preparation of the low-cell-number fractions used SMART-Seq v4 Ultra Low Input.

CDR1 and CDR2 (germline): SGHVS, FQNEAQ. The CDR3 has 14 residues. Trimming took off 3 bases at V and 0 bases at J, with 9 bases between the two ends. Using its own MiXCR run on the 5' RACE reads, TCRdb lists one record per CDR3 protein. The sample carries some 400,000 distinct CDR3 sequences, 6% to 8% recorded once. A few counts support this clonotype. As yet, its antigen is unknown. Study outcomes and limitations: Post-booster samples contained most primary-vaccination clones (approximately 97% CD4, 70% to 90% CD8). High-abundance clonotypes from the bulk population could contaminate FACS-sorted repertoires.

The TCR was taken from a man aged 30 to 45 who received the YFV17D yellow fever vaccine. The chain uses TRBV7-8 and TRBJ2-7; D is undetermined. Sequencing was performed on PBMCs, taken 5 days after the yellow fever booster vaccination. CDR3 nucleotides: TGTGCCAGCAGCTTCTGGACGGCCTCCTACGAGCAGTACTTC. This gives the protein CASSFWTASYEQYF.